This T cell receptor (beta chain) is drawn from a study of blood T cell repertoires in COVID-19. Whole-study context: The United States, Italy and Spain were the sources of the acute and convalescent COVID-19 samples. Sample material is recorded as cDNA or gDNA derived from T cells, B-cell-depleted T cells, or PBMCs.

In the study's own analysis: Estimates of nucleated cell counts were drawn from the amplification of reference gene primers. Profiled with immunoSEQ multiplex PCR; TCRdb holds only in-frame clones, not every one. V, J and clone size reflect that table, while D and trimming were determined from the DNA. The table includes a few hundred thousand clones, 70% to 90% detected once. The CDR3 contains 16 residues. In germline, CDR1 is ENHRY, CDR2 SYGVKD. Unmatched junction bases numbered 8, after V lost 4 bases and J lost 1 base. One Seattle source followed patients from active infection through their disease course.

This sequence was found in a man aged 18 to 30 with COVID-19, enrolled during active disease. The sequencing input was peripheral blood. This rearrangement joins TRBV10-3 to TRBJ2-7; 9 nucleotides line up with TRBD2. CDR3 DNA: TGTGCCATCAGTGCCAGGGCTAGCGGGAAATCCTACGAGCAGTACTTC. This sequence encodes CAISARASGKSYEQYF.